One sample yielded the 9 T cell receptor beta chains listed below, sequenced in a study of blood T cell repertoires in COVID-19. Using immunoSEQ multiplex PCR, the repertoire was profiled, and TCRdb retains in-frame clones only, with some absent. This repertoire shows over 60,000 clones, roughly 75% found once; its top ten account for roughly 9.7%. Sample: peripheral blood. These receptors came from a human donor in a cohort sampled during active COVID-19.

This chain joins TRBV5-6 and TRBJ2-2; 9 bases are a match to TRBD2. V lost 0 bases to trimming and J lost 5 bases; unmatched junction nucleotides: 5. This CDR3 contains 16 residues. CDR1 is SGHDT, CDR2 YYEEEE, per germline. The CDR3 here is CASSLVASGITGELFF. The CDR3 bases are TGTGCCAGCAGCTTGGTTGCTAGCGGGATTACCGGGGAGCTGTTTTTT. Variable domain in full (rest from reference TRBV5-6 and TRBJ2-2): DAGVTQSPTHLIKTRGQQVTLRCSPKSGHDTVSWYQQALGQGPQFIFQYYEEEERQRGNFPDRFSGHQFPNYSSELNVNALLLGDSALYLCASSLVASGITGELFFGEGSRLTVL.

The chain carries TRBV28 and TRBJ1-2, with 7 positions matching TRBD1. CDR1 MDHEN and CDR2 SYDVKM come from the germline V gene. V was pared by 8 bases and J by 4 bases, with 4 bases of the junction left unmatched. CDR3 length equals 12 residues. The CDR3 protein is CASLGQSYGYTF. In DNA form, the CDR3 reads TGTGCCAGCTTGGGACAGAGCTATGGCTACACCTTC.

This clone was seen more than once but under ten times. The chain is built from TRBV7-2 and TRBJ2-5, with TRBD1 matching over 7 bases. J gave up 4 bases and V 1 base, and 6 bases lay outside the gene matches. CDR1 SGHTA and CDR2 FQGNSA come from the germline V gene. This CDR3 comprises 15 residues. DNA of the CDR3: TGTGCCAGCAGCTTAGGGGGGCAGGGGGTAGAGACCCAGTACTTC. It is translated as CASSLGGQGVETQYF.

This clone has only one observation. The chain recombines TRBV5-1 with TRBJ2-2; maybe TRBD2 (6 bases). The CDR3 is 16 amino acids. In germline, CDR1 is SGHRS, CDR2 YFSETQ. The V gene lost 4 bases and the J gene lost 1 base, with 14 bases spanning the gap. The CDR3, as DNA: TGCGCCAGCAGCCCCTCCGGGACTCAGAACACCGGGGAGCTGTTTTTT. Translated: CASSPSGTQNTGELFF.

This chain links TRBV4-2 with TRBJ1-4; a possible D gene is TRBD1 (6 bases). This CDR3 contains 14 residues. V was clipped by 2 bases and J by 3 bases, with 7 bases between them. The germline V gene has CDR1 LGHNA and CDR2 YNFKEQ. CDR3 DNA: TGTGCCAGCAGCCAAACAGGGCCTAATGAAAAACTGTTTTTT. Its translation is CASSQTGPNEKLFF.

The chain carries TRBV21-1 and TRBJ2-3; TRBD2 was called by the table and not checked on the DNA. TRBV21-1 is designated a pseudogene. This CDR3 has 16 amino acids. In nucleotides, the CDR3 is TGTGCCAGCAGCACCAAGCGGGCTGGGTACACAGATACGCAGTATTTT. This translates into CASSTKRAGYTDTQYF.

V usage is TRBV4-3 and J usage is TRBJ2-2; weak D call: TRBD1 (6 bases). Germline CDR1 is LGHNA and CDR2 is YSLEER. The V end lost 0 bases, the J end lost 0 bases, and 11 bases lay between the germline ends. The CDR3 is 17 amino acids. CDR3 sequence reads: CASSQDWRTANTGELFF. In DNA, the CDR3 is TGCGCCAGCAGCCAAGATTGGAGGACAGCGAACACCGGGGAGCTGTTTTTT.

The chain uses TRBV19 and TRBJ2-3; TRBD2 matches at 9 bases. The germline V gene has CDR1 LNHDA and CDR2 SQIVND (reference sequence). V dropped 3 bases and J dropped 4; count of bases not matched to a gene: 5. The CDR3 contains 15 residues. CDR3 region: CASSMRTSDSDTQYF. The CDR3 bases are TGTGCCAGTAGTATGAGGACTAGCGATTCAGATACGCAGTATTTT.

The chain's CDR3 is CASSLTSGTSGSWSEQFF. CDR3 DNA: TGTGCCAGCAGCTTAACATCCGGGACTAGCGGGAGTTGGAGTGAGCAGTTCTTC. V is TRBV7-6 and J is TRBJ2-1; 14 bases align to TRBD2. Trimming removed 2 bases from V and 9 bases from J; junction bases left unmatched: 12. The CDR3 runs to 18 residues. The germline gives CDR1 SGHVS, CDR2 FNYEAQ. Combining the CDR3 with reference TRBV7-6 and TRBJ2-1 gives the whole variable domain GAGVSQSPRYKVTKRGQDVALRCDPISGHVSLYWYRQALGQGPEFLTYFNYEAQQDKSGLPNDRFSAERPEGSISTLTIQRTEQRDSAMYRCASSLTSGTSGSWSEQFFGPGTRLTVL.